What follows describes a single T cell receptor (beta chain). This sample was included in a study of control samples from healthy donors and cancer patients. The table came from immunoSEQ multiplex PCR; TCRdb's copy has only in-frame clones and leaves some out. Of around 150,000 clones listed, about nine tenths are singletons. J gave up 6 bases and V 4 bases, and 9 bases lay outside the gene matches. Germline V lookup: CDR1 KGHDR, CDR2 SFDVKD. CDR3 length equals 16 residues. This TCR was recovered from a man aged 30 to 45 in good health. Material: blood. The V call is TRBV24-1, the J call TRBJ2-2; 8 bases line up with TRBD1. As DNA, the CDR3 is TGTGCCACCAGTGAACAGACAGGGGAAGGACCCGGGGAGCTGTTTTTT. It translates to CATSEQTGEGPGELFF.